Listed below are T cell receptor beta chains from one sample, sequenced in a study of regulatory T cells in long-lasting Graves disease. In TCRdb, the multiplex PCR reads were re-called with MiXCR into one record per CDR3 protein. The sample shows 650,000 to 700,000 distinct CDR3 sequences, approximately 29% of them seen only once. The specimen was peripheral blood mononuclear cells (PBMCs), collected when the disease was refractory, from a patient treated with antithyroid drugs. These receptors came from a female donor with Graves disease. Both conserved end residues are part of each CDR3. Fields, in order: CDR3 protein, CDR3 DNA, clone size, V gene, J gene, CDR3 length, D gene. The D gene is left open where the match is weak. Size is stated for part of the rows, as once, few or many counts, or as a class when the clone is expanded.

CDR3: CASSDERETQYF
DNA: TGTGCCAGCAGTGATGAGCGGGAGACCCAGTACTTC
size: many
V: TRBV2
J: TRBJ2-5
length: 12
D: NA

CDR3: CASSLLGDSSPQHF
DNA: TGTGCCAGCAGTTTGTTGGGGGACTCGTCGCCCCAGCATTTT
size: few
V: TRBV27
J: TRBJ1-5
length: 14
D: NA

CDR3: CASTTGKWEKLFF
DNA: TGTGCCAGCACTACAGGGAAGTGGGAAAAACTGTTTTTT
size: few
V: TRBV6-1
J: TRBJ1-4
length: 13
D: NA

CDR3: CSVLGVTGELFF
DNA: TGCAGCGTTCTTGGGGTCACCGGGGAGCTGTTTTTT
size: NA
V: TRBV29-1
J: TRBJ2-2
length: 12
D: NA

CDR3: CATSRSGGTEAFF
DNA: TGTGCCACCAGCAGATCCGGGGGGACTGAAGCTTTCTTT
size: many
V: TRBV15
J: TRBJ1-1
length: 13
D: NA

CDR3: CSVVGKRGYQETQYF
DNA: TGCAGCGTTGTAGGGAAGCGGGGCTACCAAGAGACCCAGTACTTC
size: NA
V: TRBV29-1
J: TRBJ2-5
length: 15
D: TRBD2

CDR3: CASSYSWSLAGYEQYF
DNA: TGTGCCAGCAGTTACTCCTGGTCCCTAGCAGGCTACGAGCAGTACTTC
size: few
V: TRBV6-2/TRBV6-3
J: TRBJ2-7
length: 16
D: NA

CDR3: CASSPADGDTQYF
DNA: TGTGCCAGCAGTCCCGCGGATGGCGATACGCAGTATTTT
size: once
V: TRBV28
J: TRBJ2-3
length: 13
D: NA

CDR3: CASSELTGDQPQHF
DNA: TGTGCCAGCAGTGAATTGACAGGGGATCAGCCCCAGCATTTT
size: many
V: TRBV2
J: TRBJ1-5
length: 14
D: TRBD1

CDR3: CAWSLGLGTGELFF
DNA: TGTGCCTGGAGTTTGGGGCTCGGCACCGGGGAGCTGTTTTTT
size: NA
V: TRBV30
J: TRBJ2-2
length: 14
D: NA

CDR3: CASSSAGRDQETQYF
DNA: TGTGCCAGCAGCTCAGCGGGACGGGATCAAGAGACCCAGTACTTC
size: NA
V: TRBV11-2
J: TRBJ2-5
length: 15
D: TRBD2

CDR3: CASIPRGTTSEKLFF
DNA: TGTGCCAGCATCCCCAGGGGCACGACTAGTGAAAAACTGTTTTTT
size: NA
V: TRBV5-6
J: TRBJ1-4
length: 15
D: NA

CDR3: CAISEWGAADYGYTF
DNA: TGTGCCATCAGTGAGTGGGGCGCGGCTGACTATGGCTACACCTTC
size: NA
V: TRBV10-3
J: TRBJ1-2
length: 15
D: NA

CDR3: CASSSPVGLPGKTQYF
DNA: TGTGCCAGCAGCTCCCCTGTTGGGCTTCCAGGGAAGACCCAGTACTTC
size: once
V: TRBV6-1
J: TRBJ2-5
length: 16
D: NA

CDR3: CASSGPSRDTIYF
DNA: TGTGCCAGCAGCGGTCCGTCGCGGGACACCATATATTTT
size: NA
V: TRBV11-2
J: TRBJ1-3
length: 13
D: NA

CDR3: CASSYGGTGTYEQYF
DNA: TGCGCCAGCAGCTATGGAGGGACAGGCACCTACGAGCAGTACTTC
size: NA
V: TRBV5-1
J: TRBJ2-7
length: 15
D: TRBD1

CDR3: CASSLGRLPQSGYTF
DNA: TGTGCCAGCAGCTTAGGCCGTCTACCTCAGAGCGGCTACACCTTC
size: few
V: TRBV13
J: TRBJ1-2
length: 15
D: NA

CDR3: CASRVRGNYGYTF
DNA: TGTGCCAGTAGGGTCAGGGGAAACTATGGCTACACCTTC
size: NA
V: TRBV19
J: TRBJ1-2
length: 13
D: NA

CDR3: CASSPGLGLEAFF
DNA: TGTGCCAGCAGCCCCGGGTTGGGGTTGGAAGCTTTCTTT
size: few
V: TRBV2
J: TRBJ1-1
length: 13
D: NA

CDR3: CASSQEVGGGRTEAFF
DNA: TGCGCCAGCAGCCAAGAAGTAGGAGGGGGGAGGACTGAAGCTTTCTTT
size: NA
V: TRBV4-1
J: TRBJ1-1
length: 16
D: NA

CDR3: CATSVLAGSLKTYEQYF
DNA: TGTGCCACCAGCGTACTAGCGGGGTCATTAAAAACCTACGAGCAGTACTTC
size: NA
V: TRBV15
J: TRBJ2-7
length: 17
D: TRBD2

CDR3: CSAQRDTYEQYF
DNA: TGCAGTGCTCAACGGGACACCTACGAGCAGTACTTC
size: few
V: TRBV20-1
J: TRBJ2-7
length: 12
D: NA

CDR3: CASSLRTEQETQYF
DNA: TGTGCCAGCAGCCTAAGGACAGAACAAGAGACCCAGTACTTC
size: NA
V: TRBV7-9
J: TRBJ2-5
length: 14
D: NA

CDR3: CASSFWGEDYGYTF
DNA: TGTGCCAGCAGTTTTTGGGGGGAGGACTATGGCTACACCTTC
size: many
V: TRBV28
J: TRBJ1-2
length: 14
D: NA

CDR3: CASSLTARFGGNTIYF
DNA: TGTGCCAGCAGCTTAACGGCTCGGTTCGGAGGAAACACCATATATTTT
size: few
V: TRBV7-2
J: TRBJ1-3
length: 16
D: NA

CDR3: CASSQGGGLGTGELFF
DNA: TGTGCCAGCAGCCAAGGTGGGGGGTTAGGGACCGGGGAGCTGTTTTTT
size: few
V: TRBV3-1
J: TRBJ2-2
length: 16
D: NA

CDR3: CASSRSGRASTGELFF
DNA: TGTGCCAGCAGTCGTAGCGGGAGGGCCTCGACCGGGGAGCTGTTTTTT
size: many
V: TRBV2
J: TRBJ2-2
length: 16
D: TRBD2

CDR3: CASSQEGTGVGQPQHF
DNA: TGTGCCAGCAGCCAAGAGGGGACAGGGGTCGGACAGCCCCAGCATTTT
size: NA
V: TRBV4-2
J: TRBJ1-5
length: 16
D: TRBD1

CDR3: CASSSAGQGFYGYTF
DNA: TGTGCCAGCAGCTCCGCGGGACAGGGGTTCTATGGCTACACCTTC
size: few
V: TRBV5-4
J: TRBJ1-2
length: 15
D: TRBD1

CDR3: CASSQVSGRTGRETQYF
DNA: TGTGCCAGCAGCCAAGTCTCGGGTAGGACGGGGAGGGAGACCCAGTACTTC
size: NA
V: TRBV12-3/TRBV12-4
J: TRBJ2-5
length: 17
D: NA

CDR3: CASSYRQGGGAFF
DNA: TGTGCCAGCAGTTACCGACAGGGGGGAGGAGCTTTCTTT
size: many
V: TRBV28
J: TRBJ1-1
length: 13
D: TRBD1

CDR3: CASSLESGAGYGYTF
DNA: TGTGCCAGCAGCTTAGAATCAGGGGCTGGCTATGGCTACACCTTC
size: NA
V: TRBV11-2
J: TRBJ1-2
length: 15
D: NA

CDR3: CASSSRPTGELFF
DNA: TGTGCCAGCAGCTCTCGGCCCACCGGGGAGCTGTTTTTT
size: few
V: TRBV5-5
J: TRBJ2-2
length: 13
D: NA

CDR3: CASSSRTGMNTEAFF
DNA: TGTGCCAGCAGCTCCCGGACTGGGATGAACACTGAAGCTTTCTTT
size: few
V: TRBV2
J: TRBJ1-1
length: 15
D: NA

CDR3: CASSKAQGGYGYTF
DNA: TGTGCCAGTAGCAAGGCCCAGGGGGGTTATGGCTACACCTTC
size: NA
V: TRBV19
J: TRBJ1-2
length: 14
D: TRBD1

CDR3: CASTGQLSQPQHF
DNA: TGTGCCAGTACCGGACAATTATCTCAGCCCCAGCATTTT
size: NA
V: TRBV19
J: TRBJ1-5
length: 13
D: NA

CDR3: CATSRDFRGQETQYF
DNA: TGTGCCACCAGCAGAGATTTCAGGGGTCAAGAGACCCAGTACTTC
size: NA
V: TRBV15
J: TRBJ2-5
length: 15
D: NA

CDR3: CASSAPGGETQYF
DNA: TGTGCCAGCAGCGCCCCGGGAGGGGAGACCCAGTACTTC
size: many
V: TRBV6-1
J: TRBJ2-5
length: 13
D: TRBD2

CDR3: CASSYSIARTTYGSPLHF
DNA: TGTGCCAGCAGTTACTCGATTGCGCGAACTACCTATGGTTCACCCCTCCACTTT
size: few
V: TRBV6-2/TRBV6-3
J: TRBJ1-6
length: 18
D: NA

CDR3: CASRNRGGARETQYF
DNA: TGTGCCAGCAGGAACCGGGGAGGGGCGAGAGAGACCCAGTACTTC
size: few
V: TRBV6-1
J: TRBJ2-5
length: 15
D: TRBD2

CDR3: CASSPPPGEKETQYF
DNA: TGTGCCAGCAGCCCTCCCCCAGGGGAGAAAGAGACCCAGTACTTC
size: many
V: TRBV28
J: TRBJ2-5
length: 15
D: NA

CDR3: CASSYLQRNEKLFF
DNA: TGTGCCAGCAGTTATTTGCAGCGTAATGAAAAACTGTTTTTT
size: few
V: TRBV6-9
J: TRBJ1-4
length: 14
D: NA

CDR3: CASSFSWGGWGNQPQHF
DNA: TGTGCCAGCAGTTTTAGCTGGGGGGGCTGGGGCAATCAGCCCCAGCATTTT
size: few
V: TRBV28
J: TRBJ1-5
length: 17
D: NA

CDR3: CASSYVQNVQPQHF
DNA: TGTGCCAGCAGTTACGTTCAGAACGTTCAGCCCCAGCATTTT
size: many
V: TRBV6-5
J: TRBJ1-5
length: 14
D: NA

CDR3: CASRDPGTGELFF
DNA: TGTGCCAGCAGGGACCCGGGAACCGGGGAGCTGTTTTTT
size: NA
V: TRBV6-1
J: TRBJ2-2
length: 13
D: NA

CDR3: CASSQKDRPSKYGYTF
DNA: TGTGCCAGCAGCCAAAAGGACAGGCCCTCCAAGTATGGCTACACCTTC
size: NA
V: TRBV7-9
J: TRBJ1-2
length: 16
D: TRBD1

CDR3: CASSIFGRDYGYTF
DNA: TGTGCCAGTAGTATTTTCGGCAGAGACTATGGCTACACCTTC
size: many
V: TRBV19
J: TRBJ1-2
length: 14
D: NA

CDR3: CASSPGTGIGTQYF
DNA: TGTGCCAGCAGTCCCGGGACAGGGATCGGGACCCAGTACTTC
size: many
V: TRBV2
J: TRBJ2-5
length: 14
D: TRBD1

CDR3: CSAGGQGHQPQHF
DNA: TGCAGTGCGGGCGGACAGGGCCATCAGCCCCAGCATTTT
size: few
V: TRBV20-1
J: TRBJ1-5
length: 13
D: TRBD1

CDR3: CASSQGEETQYF
DNA: TGTGCCAGCAGCCAAGGTGAAGAGACCCAGTACTTC
size: NA
V: TRBV3-1
J: TRBJ2-5
length: 12
D: NA

CDR3: CASSLGTDQPQHF
DNA: TGTGCCAGCAGCCTGGGGACAGATCAGCCCCAGCATTTT
size: few
V: TRBV3-1
J: TRBJ1-5
length: 13
D: TRBD1

CDR3: CASGFLRDTMSPGELFF
DNA: TGTGCTAGTGGTTTCCTCCGGGACACGATGTCACCCGGGGAGCTGTTTTTT
size: few
V: TRBV12-5
J: TRBJ2-2
length: 17
D: NA

CDR3: CASSAQGVTDTQYF
DNA: TGTGCCAGCAGCGCTCAGGGGGTCACAGATACGCAGTATTTT
size: NA
V: TRBV9
J: TRBJ2-3
length: 14
D: TRBD1

CDR3: CASSEGAENYGYTF
DNA: TGTGCCAGCAGTGAAGGAGCAGAAAACTATGGCTACACCTTC
size: few
V: TRBV6-1
J: TRBJ1-2
length: 14
D: NA

CDR3: CASSWTGLAAQETQYF
DNA: TGTGCCAGCAGCTGGACGGGACTAGCGGCTCAAGAGACCCAGTACTTC
size: many
V: TRBV11-2
J: TRBJ2-5
length: 16
D: TRBD2

CDR3: CASSAPIAPQYF
DNA: TGTGCCAGCAGTGCCCCAATCGCGCCGCAGTATTTT
size: NA
V: TRBV12-3/TRBV12-4
J: TRBJ2-3
length: 12
D: NA

CDR3: CASPRGGRVETQYF
DNA: TGTGCCAGTCCTCGAGGGGGGCGAGTAGAGACCCAGTACTTC
size: NA
V: TRBV11-2
J: TRBJ2-5
length: 14
D: NA